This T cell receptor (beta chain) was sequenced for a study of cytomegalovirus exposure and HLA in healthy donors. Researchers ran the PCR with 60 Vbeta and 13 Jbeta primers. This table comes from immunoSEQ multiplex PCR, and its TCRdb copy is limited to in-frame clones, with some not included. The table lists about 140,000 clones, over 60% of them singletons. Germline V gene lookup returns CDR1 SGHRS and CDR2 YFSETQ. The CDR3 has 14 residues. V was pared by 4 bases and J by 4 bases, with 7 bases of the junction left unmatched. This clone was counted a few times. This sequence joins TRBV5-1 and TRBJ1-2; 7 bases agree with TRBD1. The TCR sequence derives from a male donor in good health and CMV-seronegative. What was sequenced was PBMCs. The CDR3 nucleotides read TGCGCCAGCAGCCCGGACAGGACCGTCTATGGCTACACCTTC. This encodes CASSPDRTVYGYTF.